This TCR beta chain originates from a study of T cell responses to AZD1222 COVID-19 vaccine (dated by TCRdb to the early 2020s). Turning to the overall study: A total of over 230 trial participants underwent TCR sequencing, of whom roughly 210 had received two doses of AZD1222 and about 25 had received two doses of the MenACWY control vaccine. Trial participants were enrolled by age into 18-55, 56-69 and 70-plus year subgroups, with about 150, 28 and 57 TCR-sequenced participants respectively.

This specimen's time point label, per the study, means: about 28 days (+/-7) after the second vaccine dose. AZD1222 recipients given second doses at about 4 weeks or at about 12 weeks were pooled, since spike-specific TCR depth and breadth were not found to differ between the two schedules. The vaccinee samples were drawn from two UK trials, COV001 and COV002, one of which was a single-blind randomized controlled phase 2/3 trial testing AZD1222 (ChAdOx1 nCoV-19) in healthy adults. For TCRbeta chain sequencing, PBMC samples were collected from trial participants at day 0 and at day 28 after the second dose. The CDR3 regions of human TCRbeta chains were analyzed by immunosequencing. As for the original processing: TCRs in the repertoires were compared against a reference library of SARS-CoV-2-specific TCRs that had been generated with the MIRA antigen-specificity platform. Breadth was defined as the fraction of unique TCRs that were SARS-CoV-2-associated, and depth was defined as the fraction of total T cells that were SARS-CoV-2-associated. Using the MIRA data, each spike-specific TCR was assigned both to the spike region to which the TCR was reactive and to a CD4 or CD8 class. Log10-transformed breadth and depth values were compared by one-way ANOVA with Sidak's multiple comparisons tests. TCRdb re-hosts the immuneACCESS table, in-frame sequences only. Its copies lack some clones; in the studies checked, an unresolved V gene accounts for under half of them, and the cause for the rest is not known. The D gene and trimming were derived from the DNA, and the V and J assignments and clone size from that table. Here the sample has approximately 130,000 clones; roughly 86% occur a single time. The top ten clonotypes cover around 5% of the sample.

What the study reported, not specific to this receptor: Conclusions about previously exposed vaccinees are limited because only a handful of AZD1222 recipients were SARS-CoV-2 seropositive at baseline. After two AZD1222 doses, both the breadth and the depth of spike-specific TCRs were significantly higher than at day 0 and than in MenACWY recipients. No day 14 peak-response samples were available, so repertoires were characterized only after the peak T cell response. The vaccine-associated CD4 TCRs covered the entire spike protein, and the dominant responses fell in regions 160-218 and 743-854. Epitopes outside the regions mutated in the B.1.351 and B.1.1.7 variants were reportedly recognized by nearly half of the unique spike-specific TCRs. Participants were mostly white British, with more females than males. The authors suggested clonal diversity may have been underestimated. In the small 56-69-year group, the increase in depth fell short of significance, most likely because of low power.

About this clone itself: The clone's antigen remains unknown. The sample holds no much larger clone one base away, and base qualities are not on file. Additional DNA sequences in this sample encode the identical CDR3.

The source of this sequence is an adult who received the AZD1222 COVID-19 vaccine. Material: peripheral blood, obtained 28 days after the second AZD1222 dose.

CDR3 protein: CASSQGGSGNTIYF. The DNA is as follows: TGTGCCAGCAGCCAAGGGGGCTCTGGAAACACCATATATTTT. The V and J segments used are TRBV3-1 (or the pseudogene TRBV3-2) and TRBJ1-3; no D gene can be assigned with confidence. The germline V gene encodes CDR1 LGHDT and CDR2 YNNKEL (reference sequence). V is cut by 1 base and J by 0 bases, and the space between the germline ends is 4 bases. The CDR3 runs 14 residues from the cysteine to the phenylalanine. Only the CDR3 DNA stays, 42 bases, in frame from base 1.